The 5 T cell receptor beta chains below all came from one sample that was sequenced in a study of cytomegalovirus exposure and HLA in healthy donors. The PCR had 60 Vbeta and 13 Jbeta primers. TCRdb's copy holds only in-frame clones and misses some; the assay was immunoSEQ multiplex PCR. Of 65,000 to 90,000 clones listed, 75% are singletons. The sequenced sample was PBMCs. The receptors come from a man in his 70s in good health and CMV-seronegative.

This rearrangement joins TRBV7-9 to TRBJ1-1, with D unresolved. CDR1 and CDR2 from the germline V gene are SEHNR and FQNEAQ (reference sequence). The ends were cut back, 5 bases at V and 9 bases at J, with 13 bases in the middle. This CDR3 region has 12 residues. In nucleotides, the CDR3 is TGTGCCAGCAGCCAAACGGCGGGTAAAGCTTTCTTT. It encodes CASSQTAGKAFF.

The gene calls are TRBV7-9 and TRBJ2-1; D remains unclear. The CDR3 loop spans 15 amino acids. The germline CDR1 and CDR2 sequences are SEHNR and FQNEAQ (reference sequence). V was pared by 3 bases and J by 4 bases, with 13 bases between. CDR3 sequence reads: CASSFSRVLYNEQFF. Here the CDR3 DNA reads TGTGCCAGCAGCTTTTCTCGCGTTTTATACAATGAGCAGTTCTTC.

This clone was seen a handful of times. The DNA of the CDR3 is TGTGCCAGTAGGGGGCACCCCTATGGCTACACCTTC. The encoded protein is CASRGHPYGYTF. The gene calls are TRBV19 and TRBJ1-2; D is possibly TRBD1 (5 bases). Trimming pared 6 bases from V and 4 bases from J, leaving 9 bases between. Germline assignment: CDR1 LNHDA and CDR2 SQIVND (reference sequence). The CDR3 consists of 12 residues.

The chain couples TRBV7-2 to TRBJ1-2; tentative D call: TRBD1 (5 bases). Trimming took 5 bases from V and 3 from J, leaving 10 bases between them. The CDR3 loop spans 13 amino acids. Germline values: CDR1 SGHTA, CDR2 FQGNSA. The CDR3 bases are TGTGCCAGCAGCCCGACAGATTACTATGGCTACACCTTC. It translates to CASSPTDYYGYTF. The full variable domain, rest sourced from reference TRBV7-2 and TRBJ1-2, is GAGVSQSPSNKVTEKGKDVELRCDPISGHTALYWYRQSLGQGLEFLIYFQGNSAPDKSGLPSDRFSAERTGGSVSTLTIQRTQQEDSAVYLCASSPTDYYGYTFGSGTRLTVV.

The J gene is TRBJ2-7, the V gene TRBV11-2; D not certain. Per the germline V gene, CDR1 is SGHAT and CDR2 is FQNNGV. Trimming removed 5 bases from V and 3 bases from J, with 5 bases in between. CDR3 length equals 11 residues. CDR3 DNA sequence: TGTGCCAGCAGCCCCCACTACGAGCAGTACTTC. Its protein product is CASSPHYEQYF.